This T cell receptor beta chain was sequenced during a study of blood T cell repertoires in COVID-19. Background on the study: Both acute and convalescent COVID-19 samples were obtained from the United States, Italy and Spain. In each case, the material was cDNA or gDNA derived from T cells, B-cell-depleted T cells, or PBMCs.

The CDR3 runs to 13 residues. Per germline, CDR1 MNHNY and CDR2 SVGAGI (reference sequence). The germline V and J ends were trimmed by 8 bases and 5 bases, with 15 bases remaining between them. In the original processing: Reference gene primer amplification gave estimated nucleated cell counts. Libraries were prepared by immunoSEQ multiplex PCR; TCRdb keeps only in-frame clonotypes and omits some of them. V, J and clone size are taken as reported in that table, and D and trimming were inferred from the DNA itself. This sample has some 120,000 clones, with about 88% found just once. The V gene is TRBV6-6, the J gene TRBJ2-5; D perhaps matches TRBD1 (6 bases). The sample taken for sequencing was peripheral blood. This TCR was recovered from a human donor in a cohort sampled during active COVID-19. The CDR3 loop is CASGRQEQETQYF. CDR3 sequence (DNA): TGTGCCAGCGGCCGACAGGAGCAGGAGACCCAGTACTTC.